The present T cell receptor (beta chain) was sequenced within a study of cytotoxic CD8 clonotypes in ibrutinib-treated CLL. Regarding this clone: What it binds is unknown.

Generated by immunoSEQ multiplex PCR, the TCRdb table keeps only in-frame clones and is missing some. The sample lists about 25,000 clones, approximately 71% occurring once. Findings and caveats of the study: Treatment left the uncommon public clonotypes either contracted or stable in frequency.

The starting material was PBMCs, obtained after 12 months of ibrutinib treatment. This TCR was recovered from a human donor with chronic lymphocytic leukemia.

In nucleotides, the CDR3 is TGTGCCAGCAGCGCCGGGGGGTCGGGTAATGAAAAACTGTTTTTT. It specifies CASSAGGSGNEKLFF. This chain uses TRBV9 with TRBJ1-4; tentatively, D is TRBD1 (5 bases). Germline CDR1 and CDR2: SGDLS and YYNGEE. The CDR3 has 15 residues. The V end was cut by 3 bases, the J end by 4 bases, with 13 bases between.